This is a list of T cell receptor beta chains from one sample in a study of shared clonotypes between healthy human individuals. The method was immunoSEQ multiplex PCR; TCRdb's version includes in-frame clones alone and lacks a portion of them. The table includes a few million clones, approximately 96% detected once. The sample taken for sequencing was naive CD4+ T cells sorted from blood. The source of these receptors is a man aged 18 to 29 in good health. Both conserved end residues are trimmed from each CDR3. A D gene is named only where the DNA matches it firmly.

V	J	D	CDR3
TRBV6-1	TRBJ1-5	.	ASSESSDVGQH
TRBV5-1	TRBJ1-1	.	ASSLAGGTSAEAF
TRBV30	TRBJ2-1	TRBD2	AWRLAEYNEQF
TRBV10-3	TRBJ1-5	.	AISPDRSNQPQH
TRBV5-1	TRBJ2-4	.	ASSLTGEDIQY
TRBV5-1	TRBJ2-7	TRBD1	ASSFGDRGTYEQY
TRBV10-3	TRBJ2-5	.	AISEGVKETQY
TRBV19	TRBJ1-4	TRBD1	ASSGQGGEKLF
TRBV7-2	TRBJ2-7	.	ASSFYDYEQY
TRBV6-1	TRBJ1-2	.	ASSENSPASYGYT
TRBV21-1	TRBJ2-3	.	ASSKPAPRVHTQY
TRBV18	TRBJ1-5	TRBD1	ASSVGQGIGQPQH
TRBV30	TRBJ2-3	TRBD2	ACTSGSTDTQY
TRBV11-2	TRBJ2-1	TRBD1	ASSLARPGQAWNSNEQF
TRBV7-8	TRBJ1-2	TRBD1	ASSAGTGGFGYGYT
TRBV6-1	TRBJ2-5	TRBD2	ASRLAGGPGIQY
TRBV19	TRBJ1-1	.	ASSATSGGGTEAF
TRBV6-5	TRBJ1-6	.	ASSYINSPLH
TRBV25-1	TRBJ1-2	TRBD1	ASSELESAGGDGYT
TRBV5-1	TRBJ2-3	.	ASSIPRADPGDTQY
TRBV10-3	TRBJ2-7	.	AISESSYEQY
TRBV29-1	TRBJ1-2	TRBD1	SVPGTGGPNYGYT
TRBV30	TRBJ1-2	.	AWTRGGKDYGYT
TRBV29-1	TRBJ1-2	.	SVLPGPNYGYT